This T cell receptor (beta chain) was recorded in a study of T cells after yellow fever vaccination. Study at large: Libraries from low-cell-number fractions were prepared with the SMART-Seq v4 Ultra Low Input RNA kit.

V was trimmed by 6 bases and J by 6 bases, leaving 17 bases between them. The germline gives CDR1 MNHEY, CDR2 SMNVEV (reference sequence). The CDR3 extends over 15 amino acids. TCRdb ran MiXCR on the 5' RACE reads and lists one entry per CDR3 protein. The table shows 400,000 to 450,000 distinct CDR3 sequences, with around 20% occurring only once. The TCR originated in a man aged 18-30 years who received the YFV17D yellow fever vaccine. The V gene is TRBV27, the J gene TRBJ1-4; tentatively, D is TRBD1 (5 bases). Sequenced material: PBMCs, taken before the yellow fever booster vaccination. CDR3 amino acids: CASRPLGGTDEKLFF. As DNA, the CDR3 is TGTGCCAGCAGGCCCCTTGGGGGAACAGATGAAAAACTGTTTTTT.